Listed here are 24 T cell receptor beta chains from one sample, sequenced in a study of OX40 agonist ivuxolimab in advanced cancers. Method: immunoSEQ multiplex PCR; TCRdb's copy keeps in-frame clones and lacks some. The sample consists of 52,000 or so clones, approximately 93% of them appearing once. Sequencing was performed on CD4+ or CD8+ T cells sorted from blood, taken in a trial of the OX40 agonist ivuxolimab. The receptor source for this set is an adult with an advanced solid tumor such as melanoma, head and neck, liver or kidney cancer.

The J gene is TRBJ2-1, the V gene TRBV27, with D hard to call. The germline V gene has CDR1 MNHEY and CDR2 SMNVEV (reference sequence). The ends were cut back, 1 base at V and 1 base at J, with 11 bases in the middle. CDR3 length equals 16 residues. CDR3 protein: CASSLLDVRSYNEQFF. The CDR3 DNA follows: TGTGCCAGCAGTTTATTGGACGTGAGATCCTACAATGAGCAGTTCTTC.

The chain has TRBV19 and TRBJ2-7; D possibly uses TRBD1 or TRBD2 (5 bases each). With 3 bases removed from V and 4 bases from J, the gap between germline ends came to 16 bases. This CDR3 has 15 residues. The germline gives CDR1 LNHDA, CDR2 SQIVND (reference sequence). The CDR3 reads CASSMGEAGGYEQYF. The CDR3 region has the DNA TGTGCCAGTAGTATGGGGGAAGCAGGTGGATACGAGCAGTACTTC. The whole variable domain, remainder taken from reference TRBV19 and TRBJ2-7, is DGGITQSPKYLFRKEGQNVTLSCEQNLNHDAMYWYRQDPGQGLRLIYYSQIVNDFQKGDIAEGYSVSREKKESFPLTVTSAQKNPTAFYLCASSMGEAGGYEQYFGPGTRLTVT.

The chain has TRBV28 and TRBJ1-1; D is undetermined. V lost 7 bases to trimming and J lost 5 bases, with 8 bases between them. Germline V gene sequence: CDR1 MDHEN, CDR2 SYDVKM. The CDR3 totals 11 residues. The CDR3 DNA sequence: TGTGCCAGCACCCAAGGGACTGAAGCTTTCTTT. Translated, it gives CASTQGTEAFF.

The table lists this clone with a count of one. This chain connects TRBV7-9 to TRBJ2-3; tentative D call: TRBD2 (6 bases). The CDR3 is 15 amino acids. Germline loops: CDR1 SEHNR, CDR2 FQNEAQ (reference sequence). V lost 3 bases and J lost 1, with 11 bases in between. As DNA, the CDR3 is TGTGCCAGCAGCTTTGTTGCGGGACGCACAGATACGCAGTATTTT. Its translation is CASSFVAGRTDTQYF.

The chain joins TRBV5-4 to TRBJ2-7; 7 bases agree with TRBD1. This CDR3 has 16 amino acids. The germline gives CDR1 SGHNT, CDR2 YYREEE (reference sequence). Trimming at V came to 3 bases and at J to 4 bases, leaving 13 bases not matched to a gene. DNA of the CDR3: TGTGCCAGCAGCTCCCCAACAGGGGCCCGAGGGTACGAGCAGTACTTC. This translates into CASSSPTGARGYEQYF.

The chain carries TRBV7-9 and TRBJ2-1, with TRBD1 identical over 8 bases. The CDR3 sequence is 17 residues long. Per the germline V gene, CDR1 is SEHNR and CDR2 is FQNEAQ (reference sequence). The ends lost 2 bases at V and 5 bases at J; junction bases unmatched: 11. The CDR3, as DNA: TGTGCCAGCAGCTTACCCCGGACAGGGAGAAGGGACAATGAGCAGTTCTTC. This translates into CASSLPRTGRRDNEQFF.

The chain carries TRBV28 and TRBJ2-1, with D possibly TRBD1 on 6 matching bases. V was cut by 5 bases and J by 7 bases, with 15 bases left in between. The CDR3 covers 14 residues. Germline assignment: CDR1 MDHEN and CDR2 SYDVKM. The CDR3 is CASSPWGLANEQFF. The CDR3, as DNA: TGTGCCAGCAGTCCGTGGGGGCTGGCGAATGAGCAGTTCTTC.

V usage is TRBV28 and J usage is TRBJ2-7, with D perhaps TRBD1 (6 bases). There are 12 residues in the CDR3. Trimming pared 6 bases from V and 5 bases from J, leaving 11 bases between. The germline V gene has CDR1 MDHEN and CDR2 SYDVKM. CDR3 protein: CASRLPGDEQYF. The CDR3 nucleotides are TGTGCCAGCAGATTACCAGGGGACGAGCAGTACTTC.

The chain employs TRBV27 and TRBJ1-2; TRBD1 matches at 8 bases. This CDR3 is built from 14 residues. Trimming cost V 2 bases and J 7 bases; bases outside gene matches: 6. Germline loops: CDR1 MNHEY, CDR2 SMNVEV (reference sequence). CDR3 region: CASSLGQGLPGYTF. CDR3 DNA: TGTGCCAGCAGTTTAGGACAGGGACTTCCTGGCTACACCTTC.

This chain links TRBV7-9 with TRBJ2-1, with D perhaps matching TRBD1 or TRBD2 (5 bases each). V was clipped by 2 bases and J by 7 bases, with 24 bases between them. CDR1 and CDR2 (germline): SEHNR, FQNEAQ (reference sequence). This CDR3 comprises 18 residues. The CDR3 DNA is TGTGCCAGCAGCTTAATAGGTGTGGAGCGGACTTGGGGGAATGAGCAGTTCTTC. Protein: CASSLIGVERTWGNEQFF. Full variable domain (missing parts from reference TRBV7-9 and TRBJ2-1): DTGVSQNPRHKITKRGQNVTFRCDPISEHNRLYWYRQTLGQGPEFLTYFQNEAQLEKSRLLSDRFSAERPKGSFSTLEIQRTEQGDSAMYLCASSLIGVERTWGNEQFFGPGTRLTVL.

In this sample, this clone turned up once. The J gene is TRBJ2-5, the V gene TRBV7-3; TRBD2 matches 9 bases. The CDR3 runs to 24 residues. V shed 1 base and J 0 bases; nucleotides not matched to a gene: 27. CDR1 is SGHTA, CDR2 FQGTGA, per germline. The DNA of the CDR3 is TGTGCCAGCAGCTTAAGTTTTCTGGGCGTGCGGGGGCTGGCAAGCGGGAGGTACCAAGAGACCCAGTACTTC. Amino acid sequence: CASSLSFLGVRGLASGRYQETQYF.

This chain uses TRBV27 with TRBJ2-1; TRBD1 or TRBD2 may be the D gene (6 bases each). V was pared by 2 bases and J by 7 bases, with 12 bases between. The CDR3 runs to 14 residues. CDR1 is MNHEY and CDR2 is SMNVEV in the germline V gene (reference sequence). This CDR3 reads CASSLIWRGNEQFF. The CDR3 DNA sequence: TGTGCCAGCAGTTTAATATGGAGGGGGAATGAGCAGTTCTTC.

This clone was counted once. The chain carries TRBV5-4 and TRBJ1-3; D not resolved. CDR1 is SGHNT and CDR2 is YYREEE in the germline V gene (reference sequence). Trimming stripped 4 bases from V and 0 bases from J, with 8 bases between. The CDR3 spans 14 residues. This chain's CDR3 is CASSLGRSGNTIYF. CDR3 DNA sequence: TGTGCCAGCAGCCTTGGACGCTCTGGAAACACCATATATTTT.

The chain combines TRBV6-5 with TRBJ1-1; D unclear. Trimming shortened V by 5 bases and J by 0 bases, and 7 bases separated the two germline ends. CDR3 size: 13 residues. Germline V lookup: CDR1 MNHEY, CDR2 SVGAGI. The CDR3 reads CASSPLLNTEAFF. The CDR3 nucleotides are TGTGCCAGCAGTCCCCTTTTGAACACTGAAGCTTTCTTT.

The CDR3 protein is CSVETLAGGIYEQYF. The CDR3 bases are TGCAGCGTTGAAACACTAGCGGGAGGGATCTACGAGCAGTACTTC. The chain is built from TRBV29-1 and TRBJ2-7; TRBD2 matches 13 bases. The germline V gene encodes CDR1 SQVTM and CDR2 ANQGSEA. This CDR3 spans 15 amino acids. The V and J ends lost 2 bases and 3 bases, in that order; junction bases with no gene match: 4.

The chain couples TRBV9 to TRBJ2-2, with D unresolved. Trimming stripped 0 bases from V and 0 bases from J, with 6 bases between. Germline CDR1 is SGDLS and CDR2 is YYNGEE. This CDR3 has 15 amino acids. In DNA, the CDR3 is TGTGCCAGCAGCGTAGGTGGCGCGAACACCGGGGAGCTGTTTTTT. This sequence encodes CASSVGGANTGELFF.

This chain links TRBV4-1 with TRBJ2-3, with 7 bases matching TRBD2. V trimming: 1 base; J trimming: 3 bases; junction bases outside the gene matches: 7. The CDR3 length is 16 residues. From germline, CDR1 is MGHRA and CDR2 YSYEKL. CDR3: CASSQVLAGVTDTQYF. As DNA, the CDR3 is TGCGCCAGCAGCCAAGTTCTTGCGGGAGTAACAGATACGCAGTATTTT.

The rearrangement links TRBV13 to TRBJ2-1; 9 bases fit TRBD1. CDR1 PRHDT and CDR2 FYEKMQ come from the germline V gene (reference sequence). J was trimmed by 7 bases and V by 4 bases; bases with no gene match: 14. This CDR3 has 17 residues. The CDR3 DNA is TGTGCCAGCAGCTCCCTAGAGGGGACAGGGAGGGGGAATGAGCAGTTCTTC. It yields the protein CASSSLEGTGRGNEQFF.

This chain joins TRBV27 and TRBJ1-2; possibly TRBD1 for D (5 bases). Trimming took off 6 bases at V and 4 bases at J, with 18 bases between the two ends. Germline loops: CDR1 MNHEY, CDR2 SMNVEV (reference sequence). This CDR3 has 15 residues. CDR3 loop: CASSQISGSGYGYTF. The CDR3 coding sequence is TGTGCCAGCAGCCAGATTTCAGGGTCGGGCTATGGCTACACCTTC.

This clone was seen just once. The chain has TRBV6-5 and TRBJ2-2; D is unresolved. The CDR3 has 12 residues. V gave up 6 bases and J gave up 3 bases, with 5 bases separating them. Germline CDR1 MNHEY, CDR2 SVGAGI. CDR3 sequence: CASSLDTGELFF. The DNA for the CDR3 is TGTGCCAGCAGCCTCGACACCGGGGAGCTGTTTTTT.

This chain joins TRBV4-3 and TRBJ2-7; a possible D gene is TRBD2 (6 bases). Germline values: CDR1 LGHNA, CDR2 YSLEER. Between the trimmed V and J ends, which lost 5 bases and 3 bases, there was a span of 11 bases. CDR3 length: 13 residues. The DNA of the CDR3 is TGCGCCAGCAGCTTTTCCGGGGGCTACGAGCAGTACTTC. This sequence encodes CASSFSGGYEQYF.

The chain employs TRBV4-1 and TRBJ2-7; either TRBD1 or TRBD2 may supply D (5 bases each). CDR1 and CDR2 from the germline V gene are MGHRA and YSYEKL. CDR3 length: 15 amino acids. V shed 4 bases and J shed 5 bases, with 18 bases lying between them. The CDR3 loop reads CASSPWGGLDDEQYF. The CDR3 nucleotides read TGCGCCAGCAGCCCCTGGGGCGGGCTTGACGACGAGCAGTACTTC.

The rearrangement links TRBV9 to TRBJ2-1; possibly TRBD1 or TRBD2 for D (5 bases each). Germline V gene lookup returns CDR1 SGDLS and CDR2 YYNGEE. V was trimmed by 7 bases and J by 2 bases, leaving 13 bases between them. CDR3 length: 14 amino acids. CDR3 sequence: CASSGTTTYNEQFF. CDR3 coding DNA: TGTGCCAGCTCCGGGACCACCACCTACAATGAGCAGTTCTTC.

The chain combines TRBV13 with TRBJ2-7; 9 positions match TRBD2. This CDR3 is built from 14 residues. V was clipped by 0 bases and J by 10 bases; unmatched bases: 7. Per germline, CDR1 PRHDT and CDR2 FYEKMQ (reference sequence). The CDR3 spells CASSLGLAGYVQYF. The DNA for the CDR3 is TGTGCCAGCAGCTTAGGACTAGCGGGCTACGTCCAGTACTTC.